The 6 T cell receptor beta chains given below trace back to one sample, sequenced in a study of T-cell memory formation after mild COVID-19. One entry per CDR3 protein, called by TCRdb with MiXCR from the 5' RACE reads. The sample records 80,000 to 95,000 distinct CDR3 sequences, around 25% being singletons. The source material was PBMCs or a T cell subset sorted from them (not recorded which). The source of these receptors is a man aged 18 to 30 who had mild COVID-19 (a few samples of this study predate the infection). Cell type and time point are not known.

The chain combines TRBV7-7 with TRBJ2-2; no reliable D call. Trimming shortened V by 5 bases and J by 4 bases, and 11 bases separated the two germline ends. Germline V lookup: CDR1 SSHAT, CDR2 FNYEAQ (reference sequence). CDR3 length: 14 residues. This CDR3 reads CASSLRALTGELFF. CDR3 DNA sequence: TGTGCCAGCAGCCTCCGGGCTCTCACCGGGGAGCTGTTTTTT.

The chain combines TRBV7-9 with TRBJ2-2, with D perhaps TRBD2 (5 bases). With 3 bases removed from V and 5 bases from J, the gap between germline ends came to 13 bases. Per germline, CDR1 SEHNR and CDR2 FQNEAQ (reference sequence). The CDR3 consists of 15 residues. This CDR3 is CASSFSGKKTGELFF. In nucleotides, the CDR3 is TGTGCCAGCAGCTTTTCCGGGAAAAAGACCGGGGAGCTGTTTTTT.

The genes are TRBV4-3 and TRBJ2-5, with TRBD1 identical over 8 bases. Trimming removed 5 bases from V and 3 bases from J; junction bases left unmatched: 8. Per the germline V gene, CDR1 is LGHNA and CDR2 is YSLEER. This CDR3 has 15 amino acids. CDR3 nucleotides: TGCGCCAGCAGCTCCGGACAGGGCCCGAAAGAGACCCAGTACTTC. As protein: CASSSGQGPKETQYF.

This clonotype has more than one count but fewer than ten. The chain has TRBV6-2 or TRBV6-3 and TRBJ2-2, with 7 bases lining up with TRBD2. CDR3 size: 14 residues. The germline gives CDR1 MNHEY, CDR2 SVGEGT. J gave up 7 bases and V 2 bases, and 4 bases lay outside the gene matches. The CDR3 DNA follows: TGTGCCAGCAGTTACCGGCGCGGGGGCGGGGAGCTGTTTTTT. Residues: CASSYRRGGGELFF.

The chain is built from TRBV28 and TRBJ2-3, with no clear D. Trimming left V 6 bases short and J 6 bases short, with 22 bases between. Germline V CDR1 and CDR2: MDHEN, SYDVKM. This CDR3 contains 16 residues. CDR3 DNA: TGTGCCAGCAGCTACACACCGGACCAAGAGGCGGATACGCAGTATTTT. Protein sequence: CASSYTPDQEADTQYF.

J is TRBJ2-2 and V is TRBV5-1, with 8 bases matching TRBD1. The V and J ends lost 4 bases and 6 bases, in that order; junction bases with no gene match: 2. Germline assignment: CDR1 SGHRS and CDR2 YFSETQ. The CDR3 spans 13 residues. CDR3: CASSQTGAGELFF. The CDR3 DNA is TGCGCCAGCAGCCAGACAGGGGCCGGGGAGCTGTTTTTT.